Listed below are T cell receptor beta chains from one sample, sequenced in a study of T cells in narcolepsy. Here immunoSEQ multiplex PCR was the method, and the copy in TCRdb shows in-frame clones only, minus some. In the table there are some 35,000 clones, around 84% of which are singletons. The sample consisted of memory (CD45RA-) CD4+ T cells from blood. These receptors originate from a human donor in good health. Each CDR3 is given with its conserved first and last residue. Each record gives: V gene, D gene, clone size, J gene, CDR3 protein, CDR3 DNA. The D gene is left open where the match is weak. Clone size is shown for a subset of rows, as once, few, many or a class of expanded clone.

>TRBV2|-|-|TRBJ1-4
CASSRSEPGFANEKLFF
TGTGCCAGCAGCCGCTCGGAACCAGGGTTCGCTAATGAAAAACTGTTTTTT
>TRBV18|TRBD1|-|TRBJ2-1
CASSIGTGYNEQFF
TGTGCCAGCTCCATAGGGACAGGCTACAATGAGCAGTTCTTC
>TRBV27|-|-|TRBJ1-1
CASSLGAWNTEAFF
TGTGCCAGCAGTTTAGGGGCGTGGAACACTGAAGCTTTCTTT
>TRBV18|-|-|TRBJ1-1
CASSQEAGLRTEAFF
TGTGCCAGCTCACAGGAGGCGGGGTTGCGCACTGAAGCTTTCTTT
>TRBV5-1|-|-|TRBJ1-1
CASVGGRGPEAFF
TGCGCCAGCGTGGGGGGGCGCGGCCCTGAAGCTTTCTTT
>TRBV10-1|TRBD2|few|TRBJ2-5
CASSEGGTSKTQYF
TGCGCCAGCAGTGAAGGAGGGACTAGCAAGACCCAGTACTTC
>TRBV9|TRBD2|-|TRBJ2-1
CASSASGSSYNEQFF
TGTGCCAGCAGCGCTAGCGGGAGCTCCTACAATGAGCAGTTCTTC
>TRBV19|-|once|TRBJ2-4
CASGKNIQYF
TGTGCCAGTGGCAAAAACATTCAGTACTTC
>TRBV19|-|-|TRBJ2-1
CASSTLLGQFF
TGTGCCAGTAGTACGTTGTTAGGGCAGTTCTTC
>TRBV7-3|-|-|TRBJ2-1
CASSPQRGRDNEQFF
TGTGCCAGCAGCCCCCAACGGGGGCGAGACAATGAGCAGTTCTTC
>TRBV2|-|-|TRBJ2-1
CASSERIGSYNEQFF
TGTGCCAGCAGTGAACGAATTGGGTCCTACAATGAGCAGTTCTTC
>TRBV18|-|-|TRBJ2-1
CASRASRVKNEQFF
TGTGCCAGCCGTGCTTCAAGAGTAAAGAATGAGCAGTTCTTC
>TRBV6-6|-|-|TRBJ1-5
CASSYSGRDQPQHF
TGTGCCAGCAGTTACTCGGGACGGGACCAGCCCCAGCATTTT
>TRBV11-3|-|few|TRBJ2-6
CASSLAAGLTSGANVLTF
TGTGCCAGCAGCTTAGCGGCGGGATTAACCTCTGGGGCCAACGTCCTGACTTTC
>TRBV19|-|-|TRBJ2-7
CASSMDSVSYEQYF
TGTGCCAGTAGTATGGACTCCGTATCCTACGAGCAATACTTC
>TRBV13|-|few|TRBJ1-4
CASSLGARELFF
TGTGCCAGCAGCTTAGGGGCGCGAGAACTGTTTTTT
>TRBV7-9|-|-|TRBJ2-2
CASSPPTGVVGELFF
TGTGCCAGCAGTCCACCGACAGGAGTCGTCGGGGAGCTGTTTTTT
>TRBV30|-|-|TRBJ2-1
CAWNLQGRSDEQFF
TGTGCCTGGAATTTACAGGGACGGTCGGATGAGCAGTTCTTC
>TRBV7-3|TRBD1|-|TRBJ1-6
CASSGGGANSPLHF
TGTGCCAGCAGTGGAGGGGGCGCGAATTCACCCCTCCACTTT
>TRBV7-6|-|-|TRBJ1-1
CASSLGGRAEAFF
TGTGCCAGCAGCTTAGGGGGTAGGGCTGAAGCTTTCTTT
>TRBV19|TRBD1|-|TRBJ1-5
CASSITGESNQPQHF
TGTGCCAGTAGTATAACAGGGGAAAGCAATCAGCCCCAGCATTTT
>TRBV19|-|once|TRBJ2-6
CASKGGRANVLTF
TGTGCCTCAAAGGGGGGTAGGGCCAACGTCCTGACTTTC
>TRBV6-5|-|-|TRBJ1-2
CASSPGGRPTF
TGTGCCAGTAGTCCCGGCGGCAGGCCGACCTTC
>TRBV7-3|-|once|TRBJ2-7
CASSPGVGYEQYF
TGTGCCAGCAGCCCAGGGGTGGGCTACGAGCAGTACTTC
>TRBV30|TRBD2|-|TRBJ2-2
CAWSVRGDGGELFF
TGTGCCTGGAGTGTACGGGGGGATGGCGGGGAGCTGTTTTTT
>TRBV30|TRBD1|-|TRBJ1-5
CAWSTLTGQVQPQHF
TGTGCCTGGAGTACCCTGACAGGGCAGGTTCAGCCCCAGCATTTT
>TRBV9|TRBD2|-|TRBJ2-3
CASSVGRLAGTDTQYF
TGTGCCAGCAGCGTAGGTAGACTAGCGGGCACAGATACGCAGTATTTT
>TRBV7-2|-|-|TRBJ1-2
CASTRRDGDYGYTF
TGTGCCAGCACCAGAAGGGACGGGGACTATGGCTACACCTTC
>TRBV20-1|-|-|TRBJ2-7
CSATQPPEQYF
TGCAGTGCTACACAGCCTCCCGAGCAGTACTTC
>TRBV9|-|-|TRBJ2-7
CASSVAATRSYEQYF
TGTGCCAGCAGCGTAGCGGCTACCAGGAGCTACGAGCAGTACTTC
>TRBV9|-|once|TRBJ2-5
CASSVDPTGTRLETQYF
TGTGCCAGCAGCGTAGATCCGACAGGGACTAGGTTGGAGACCCAGTACTTC
>TRBV21-1|-|few|TRBJ2-1
CASIRQGDPWSEQFF
TGTGCCAGCATCAGGCAGGGGGACCCTTGGAGTGAGCAGTTCTTC
>TRBV15|-|-|TRBJ2-2
CATSRGVTARNTGELFF
TGTGCCACCAGCAGAGGAGTGACTGCCCGAAACACCGGGGAGCTGTTTTTT